The 26 T cell receptor beta chains in this list originate from one sample, sequenced in a study of vaccination and CD4 T cells after COVID-19. The Oncomine TCR Beta short-read assay was applied to DNA of cultured CD4+ T cells. TCRdb fed the PCR reads into MiXCR, producing one record per CDR3 protein. The profile shows thousands of distinct CDR3 sequences, around three fifths of them singletons. The antigens these receptors bind are not known. Treatment noted: roughly 11-day PBMC culture with coronavirus spike peptide pools or control peptides (ViraFEST assay). Sequencing used CD4+ T cells from blood, cultured in vitro. The receptors here all came from a human donor who had recovered from COVID-19.

The V gene is TRBV6-1, the J gene TRBJ1-1; 7 positions agree with TRBD1. Trimming took 6 bases from V and 2 from J; bases not matched to a gene: 6. The germline CDR1 and CDR2 sequences are MNHNS and SASEGT. The CDR3 totals 14 residues. The CDR3 spells CASRQGQLNTEAFF. CDR3 sequence (DNA): TGTGCCAGCAGGCAGGGACAGCTAAACACTGAAGCTTTCTTT.

This chain links TRBV7-3 with TRBJ1-2, with 9 nucleotides matching TRBD1. Germline loops: CDR1 SGHTA, CDR2 FQGTGA. Trimming took 3 bases from V and 4 from J; bases not matched to a gene: 0. The CDR3 consists of 13 residues. The CDR3 spells CASSLGQGYGYTF. Written as DNA, the CDR3 is TGTGCCAGCAGCTTGGGACAGGGCTATGGCTACACCTTC.

This chain uses TRBV7-9 with TRBJ2-7; no clear D. In germline, CDR1 is SEHNR, CDR2 FQNEAQ (reference sequence). CDR3 length: 13 amino acids. V lost 1 base and J lost 2, with 6 bases in between. CDR3 in amino acids: CASSLDSPYEQYF. In nucleotides, the CDR3 is TGTGCCAGCAGCTTAGACAGTCCCTACGAGCAGTACTTC.

V and J are TRBV24-1 and TRBJ1-2, with 9 bases that match TRBD1. Germline V gene data show CDR1 as KGHDR and CDR2 as SFDVKD. This CDR3 comprises 15 residues. V gave up 2 bases and J gave up 5 bases; unmatched junction bases: 5. Here the CDR3 reads CATSDSGTGSYGYTF. DNA for the CDR3: TGTGCCACCAGTGATTCCGGGACAGGGAGTTATGGCTACACCTTC.

The chain uses TRBV2 and TRBJ2-7; D is tentatively TRBD1 or TRBD2 (5 bases each). The CDR3 sequence is 15 residues long. Deletions cut 5 bases from V and 2 bases from J, with 16 bases between. CDR1 and CDR2 (germline): SNHLY, FYNNEI. CDR3 sequence (DNA): TGTGCCAGCAGTCGGGACCGCGAACGGGCCTACGAGCAGTACTTC. Translation: CASSRDRERAYEQYF.

This clonotype was observed a handful of times. The J gene is TRBJ1-5, the V gene TRBV20-1, with 9 bases aligning to TRBD1. The CDR3 is 20 amino acids. V shed 0 bases, J shed 0 bases, and the junction held 15 bases outside the gene matches. Germline CDR1 reads DFQATT; CDR2 reads SNEGSKA (reference sequence). The CDR3 here is CSARDGRTGTGYGSNQPQHF. In nucleotides, the CDR3 is TGCAGTGCTAGAGACGGGAGAACCGGGACAGGGTATGGTAGCAATCAGCCCCAGCATTTT.

This clonotype was observed a handful of times. The chain combines TRBV6-5 with TRBJ1-1; 8 positions agree with TRBD1. Trimming at V came to 4 bases and at J to 1 base, leaving 2 bases not matched to a gene. There are 14 residues in the CDR3. Germline V gene lookup returns CDR1 MNHEY and CDR2 SVGAGI. The CDR3 here is CASSFGQGNTEAFF. Here the CDR3 DNA reads TGTGCCAGCAGTTTTGGACAGGGGAACACTGAAGCTTTCTTT.

This rearrangement joins TRBV20-1 to TRBJ2-3, with 7 positions matching TRBD2. Germline V gene sequence: CDR1 DFQATT, CDR2 SNEGSKA (reference sequence). This CDR3 spans 12 amino acids. The J segment lost 4 bases and the V segment lost 7 bases, leaving 5 bases of the junction unmatched. The CDR3 DNA is TGCAGTGGACTAGCTATTCCAGATACGCAGTATTTT. Translating it yields CSGLAIPDTQYF.

This clonotype was seen a handful of times. The V call is TRBV7-8, the J call TRBJ1-2; weak D call: TRBD1 (5 bases). Trimming took off 1 base at V and 0 bases at J, with 9 bases between the two ends. There are 15 residues in the CDR3. Germline CDR1 SGHVS, CDR2 FQNEAQ. Here the CDR3 reads CASSLGGSANYGYTF. DNA of the CDR3: TGTGCCAGCAGCTTAGGGGGGTCTGCTAACTATGGCTACACCTTC.

J is TRBJ2-7 and V is TRBV18; TRBD2 agrees at 13 bases. The V segment lost 3 bases and the J segment 6 bases; nucleotides outside the gene matches: 5. The CDR3 consists of 15 residues. Germline lookup yields CDR1 KGHSH and CDR2 LQKENI. The CDR3 is CASSPGLAGTAEQYF. The CDR3 DNA follows: TGTGCCAGCTCACCGGGACTAGCGGGAACCGCCGAGCAGTACTTC.

The CDR3 sequence is CASSARRTYNYGYTF. The CDR3 DNA follows: TGTGCCAGCAGCGCCCGTCGGACGTATAACTATGGCTACACCTTC. The chain carries TRBV7-8 and TRBJ1-2; no firm D call. The V gene lost 5 bases and the J gene lost 1 base, with 14 bases spanning the gap. CDR3 length: 15 amino acids. The V gene's germline CDR1 is SGHVS and CDR2 FQNEAQ.

This chain connects TRBV6-5 to TRBJ1-6; D ambiguous. V dropped 1 base and J dropped 5 bases, with 15 bases sitting between them. The CDR3 loop spans 17 amino acids. The germline V gene encodes CDR1 MNHEY and CDR2 SVGAGI. The CDR3 region has the DNA TGTGCCAGCAGTTACTTAACTGCCGTGGGGAATAATTCACCCCTCCACTTT. It translates to CASSYLTAVGNNSPLHF.

In its sample, this clonotype was seen a few times. This chain joins TRBV20-1 and TRBJ1-2; 8 bases are a match to TRBD1. Germline values: CDR1 DFQATT, CDR2 SNEGSKA (reference sequence). V lost 3 bases, J lost 2 bases, and 8 bases stayed unmatched. The CDR3 has 15 residues. The CDR3 sequence is CSARRTGPMNYGYTF. CDR3 DNA sequence: TGCAGTGCTAGGCGGACAGGGCCGATGAACTATGGCTACACCTTC.

This chain uses TRBV20-1 with TRBJ2-1; tentatively, D is TRBD2 (6 bases). CDR3 size: 14 residues. The ends were cut back, 4 bases at V and 6 bases at J, with 16 bases in the middle. Germline V gene data show CDR1 as DFQATT and CDR2 as SNEGSKA (reference sequence). The CDR3 region has the DNA TGCAGTGCTATTGAGCGGGCCCAGGTCAATGAGCAGTTCTTC. Translated, it gives CSAIERAQVNEQFF.

This chain links TRBV20-1 with TRBJ1-1, with 8 positions matching TRBD1. The germline CDR1 and CDR2 sequences are DFQATT and SNEGSKA (reference sequence). The CDR3 has 12 residues. V lost 4 bases and J lost 10; bases outside the gene matches: 8. As DNA, the CDR3 is TGCAGTGCTACCAGGACAGGGATGGTAGCTTTCTTT. It encodes CSATRTGMVAFF.

V and J are TRBV4-2 and TRBJ2-3; a weak D match, TRBD2 (6 bases). Trimming cost V 0 bases and J 6 bases, with 16 bases left between them. CDR3 length: 16 residues. From germline, CDR1 is LGHNA and CDR2 YNFKEQ. CDR3 in amino acids: CASSQDLRGLKDTQYF. CDR3 DNA: TGTGCCAGCAGCCAAGATCTACGGGGACTCAAGGATACGCAGTATTTT.

The chain uses TRBV5-1 and TRBJ1-2; D not resolved. V lost 4 bases to trimming and J lost 2 bases, with 9 bases between them. Germline CDR1 reads SGHRS; CDR2 reads YFSETQ. CDR3 length: 13 amino acids. CDR3 residues: CASSPKVNYGYTF. The DNA of the CDR3 is TGCGCCAGCAGCCCAAAAGTGAACTATGGCTACACCTTC.

The J gene is TRBJ2-1, the V gene TRBV19; TRBD2 matches at 9 bases. The V gene end was trimmed by 4 bases and the J gene end by 7 bases; junction bases not matched to a gene: 8. Germline loops: CDR1 LNHDA, CDR2 SQIVND (reference sequence). The CDR3 runs 15 residues. In DNA form, the CDR3 reads TGTGCCAGTAGTAGCGGGAGGGCCGAGTGGAATGAGCAGTTCTTC. The encoded protein is CASSSGRAEWNEQFF. The variable domain in full, completed from reference TRBV19 and TRBJ2-1, reads DGGITQSPKYLFRKEGQNVTLSCEQNLNHDAMYWYRQDPGQGLRLIYYSQIVNDFQKGDIAEGYSVSREKKESFPLTVTSAQKNPTAFYLCASSSGRAEWNEQFFGPGTRLTVL.

About this clonotype itself: Compared with germline, one end of the junction differs, possibly owing to a read error. The chain has TRBV27 and TRBJ1-2; tentatively, D is TRBD1 (6 bases). The germline CDR1 and CDR2 sequences are MNHEY and SMNVEV (reference sequence). This CDR3 spans 14 amino acids. The CDR3, as DNA: TGTGCCAGCAGGCCTTCAGGGGACCCCTATGGTTACACCTTC. Its translation is CASRPSGDPYGYTF.

This rearrangement joins TRBV6-1 to TRBJ1-2; D is perhaps TRBD1 (5 bases). Germline V gene sequence: CDR1 MNHNS, CDR2 SASEGT. CDR3 length: 13 residues. The ends were cut back, 6 bases at V and 2 bases at J, with 10 bases in the middle. CDR3 loop: CASRGTSNYGYTF. CDR3 bases: TGTGCCAGCAGAGGGACTTCAAACTATGGCTACACCTTC.

V usage is TRBV7-3 and J usage is TRBJ1-2; TRBD1 matches 7 bases. CDR3 length equals 15 residues. Losses at the gene ends were 2 bases for V and 7 bases for J; bases not matched to a gene: 10. Per the germline V gene, CDR1 is SGHTA and CDR2 is FQGTGA. The CDR3 bases are TGTGCCAGCAGCTTACATTCAGGGGGTGTAAGTGGCTACACCTTC. Its protein is CASSLHSGGVSGYTF.

The J gene is TRBJ1-2, the V gene TRBV2; no firm D call. Trimming cost V 3 bases and J 5 bases, with 7 bases left between them. The germline V gene has CDR1 SNHLY and CDR2 FYNNEI. The CDR3 extends over 12 amino acids. CDR3 sequence: CASSEGGYGYTF. The CDR3, as DNA: TGTGCCAGCAGTGAGGGTGGGTATGGCTACACCTTC.

This clonotype has only one observation. The CDR3 loop is CASSSLARAAPLHF. The DNA for the CDR3 is TGTGCCAGCAGTTCCTTAGCCCGGGCGGCACCCCTCCACTTT. The V call is TRBV6-5, the J call TRBJ1-6; unclear D gene. V lost 4 bases and J 11 bases, leaving 15 bases between the germline ends. This CDR3 contains 14 residues. Looked up from germline, CDR1 is MNHEY and CDR2 is SVGAGI.

The chain is built from TRBV2 and TRBJ2-3; D gene unclear. This CDR3 spans 14 amino acids. Looked up from germline, CDR1 is SNHLY and CDR2 is FYNNEI. V shed 6 bases and J shed 3 bases, with 13 bases lying between them. The CDR3 loop is CASRDGERTDTQYF. The CDR3 coding sequence is TGTGCCAGCAGGGATGGGGAAAGGACAGATACGCAGTATTTT.

The chain is built from TRBV7-9 and TRBJ1-1; 9 bases are a match to TRBD1. Unmatched junction bases numbered 2, after V lost 3 bases and J lost 6 bases. Germline lookup yields CDR1 SEHNR and CDR2 FQNEAQ (reference sequence). This CDR3 is 13 amino acids long. For the CDR3, the DNA is TGTGCCAGCAGCTTCGACAGGGGGGCTGAAGCTTTCTTT. Protein: CASSFDRGAEAFF.

The V gene is TRBV11-3, the J gene TRBJ1-5, with a tentative D call TRBD1 (5 bases). V dropped 5 bases and J dropped 3 bases, with 20 bases sitting between them. Per the germline V gene, CDR1 is SGHNT and CDR2 is YENEEA. This CDR3 has 17 residues. CDR3 DNA sequence: TGTGCCAGCAGCCTACTGGGCCTCTTGACAGACAATCAGCCCCAGCATTTT. Translating gives CASSLLGLLTDNQPQHF.